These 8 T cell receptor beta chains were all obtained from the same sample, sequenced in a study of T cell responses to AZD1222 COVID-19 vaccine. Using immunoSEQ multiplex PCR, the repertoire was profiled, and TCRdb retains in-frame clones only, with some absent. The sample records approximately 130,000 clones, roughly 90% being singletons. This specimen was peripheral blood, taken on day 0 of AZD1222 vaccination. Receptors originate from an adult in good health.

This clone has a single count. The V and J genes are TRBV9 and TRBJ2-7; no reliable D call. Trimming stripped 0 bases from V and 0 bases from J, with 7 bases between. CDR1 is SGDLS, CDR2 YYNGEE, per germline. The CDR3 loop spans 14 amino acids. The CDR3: CASSVGGISYEQYF. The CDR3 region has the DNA TGTGCCAGCAGCGTAGGGGGTATCTCCTACGAGCAGTACTTC.

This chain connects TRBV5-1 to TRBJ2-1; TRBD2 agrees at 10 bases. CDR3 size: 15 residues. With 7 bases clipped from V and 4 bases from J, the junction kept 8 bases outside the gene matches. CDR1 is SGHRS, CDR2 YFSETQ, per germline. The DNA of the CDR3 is TGCGCCAGCGGGGCTAGCGGGAGCCAGTACAATGAGCAGTTCTTC. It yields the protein CASGASGSQYNEQFF. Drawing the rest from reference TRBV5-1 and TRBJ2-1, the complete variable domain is KAGVTQTPRYLIKTRGQQVTLSCSPISGHRSVSWYQQTPGQGLQFLFEYFSETQRNKGNFPGRFSGRQFSNSRSEMNVSTLELGDSALYLCASGASGSQYNEQFFGPGTRLTVL.

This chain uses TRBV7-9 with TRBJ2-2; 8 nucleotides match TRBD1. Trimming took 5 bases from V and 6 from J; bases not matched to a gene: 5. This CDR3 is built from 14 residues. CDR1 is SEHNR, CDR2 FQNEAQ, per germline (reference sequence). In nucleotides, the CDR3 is TGTGCCAGCAGCCCTGGACAGGGTTCCGGGGAGCTGTTTTTT. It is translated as CASSPGQGSGELFF.

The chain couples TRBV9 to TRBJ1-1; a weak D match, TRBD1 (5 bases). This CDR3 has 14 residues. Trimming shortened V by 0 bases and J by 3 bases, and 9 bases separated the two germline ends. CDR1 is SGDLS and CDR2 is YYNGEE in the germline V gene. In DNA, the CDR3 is TGTGCCAGCAGCGTAGCGGGGGAGGACACTGAAGCTTTCTTT. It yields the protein CASSVAGEDTEAFF. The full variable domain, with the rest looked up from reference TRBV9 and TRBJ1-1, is DSGVTQTPKHLITATGQRVTLRCSPRSGDLSVYWYQQSLDQGLQFLIQYYNGEERAKGNILERFSAQQFPDLHSELNLSSLELGDSALYFCASSVAGEDTEAFFGQGTRLTVV.

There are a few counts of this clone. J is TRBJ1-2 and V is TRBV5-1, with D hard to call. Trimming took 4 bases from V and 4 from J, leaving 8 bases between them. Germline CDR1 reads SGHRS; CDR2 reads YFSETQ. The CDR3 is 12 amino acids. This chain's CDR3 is CASSDGPYGYTF. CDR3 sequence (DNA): TGCGCCAGCAGCGACGGGCCCTATGGCTACACCTTC. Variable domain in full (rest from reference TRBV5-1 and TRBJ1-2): KAGVTQTPRYLIKTRGQQVTLSCSPISGHRSVSWYQQTPGQGLQFLFEYFSETQRNKGNFPGRFSGRQFSNSRSEMNVSTLELGDSALYLCASSDGPYGYTFGSGTRLTVV.

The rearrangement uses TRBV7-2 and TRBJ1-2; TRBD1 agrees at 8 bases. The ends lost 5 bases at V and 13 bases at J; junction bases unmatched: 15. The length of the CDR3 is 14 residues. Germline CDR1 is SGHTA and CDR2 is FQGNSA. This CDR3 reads CASSPPGTGFRGTF. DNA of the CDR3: TGTGCCAGCAGCCCGCCCGGGACAGGTTTCCGGGGCACCTTC. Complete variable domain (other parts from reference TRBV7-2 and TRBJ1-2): GAGVSQSPSNKVTEKGKDVELRCDPISGHTALYWYRQSLGQGLEFLIYFQGNSAPDKSGLPSDRFSAERTGGSVSTLTIQRTQQEDSAVYLCASSPPGTGFRGTFGSGTRLTVV.

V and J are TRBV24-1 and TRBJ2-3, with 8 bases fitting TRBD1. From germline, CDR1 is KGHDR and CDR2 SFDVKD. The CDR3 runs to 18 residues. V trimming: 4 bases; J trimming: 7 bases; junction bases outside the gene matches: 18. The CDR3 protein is CATSDFSLTGASGYTQYF. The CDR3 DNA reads TGTGCCACCAGTGACTTCTCCCTGACAGGGGCCTCGGGCTATACGCAGTATTTT.

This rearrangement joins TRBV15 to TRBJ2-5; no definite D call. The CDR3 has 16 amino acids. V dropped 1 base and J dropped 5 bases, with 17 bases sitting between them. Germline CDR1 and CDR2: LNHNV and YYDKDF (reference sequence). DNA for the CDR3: TGTGCCACCAGCAGAGGTGCCAGTCCTCCGCGGGAGACCCAGTACTTC. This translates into CATSRGASPPRETQYF.